This is a list of T cell receptor beta chains from one sample in a study of CD8 T cells in ankylosing spondylitis. In TCRdb, the 5' RACE reads were re-called with MiXCR into one record per CDR3 protein. The sample shows about 92,000 distinct CDR3 sequences, around 9.4% of them seen only once. Sequencing was done on a sample of blood, either unsorted or a sorted T cell fraction (not recorded which). The receptor set was obtained from a male donor with ankylosing spondylitis or in good health (not recorded which). The CDR3 runs from the conserved cysteine through the conserved F or W. A D gene is named only where the DNA matches it firmly. Size values are once, few and many counts, or a class for expanded clones, and some rows have none.

few,TRBV6-5,TRBJ2-3,TRBD1,TGTGCCAGCAGTGGACAGGGGCCGGGAGATACGCAGTATTTT,CASSGQGPGDTQYF
many,TRBV18,TRBJ2-1,NA,TGTGCCAGCTCACCGCGAAGTCCCAATGAGCAGTTCTTC,CASSPRSPNEQFF
many,TRBV5-1,TRBJ2-3,TRBD1,TGCGCCAGTAAACAGGGGGGCACCACAGATACGCAGTATTTT,CASKQGGTTDTQYF
few,TRBV30,TRBJ2-7,NA,TGTGCCTGGAGTGTAGGAACCACCTACGAGCAGTACTTC,CAWSVGTTYEQYF
many,TRBV28,TRBJ1-6,NA,TGTGCCAGCAGTCCGACGGTATATAATTCACCCCTCCACTTT,CASSPTVYNSPLHF
many,TRBV28,TRBJ2-7,TRBD2,TGTGCCAGCAGTTTTACCGGGACTAGCGACGAGCAGTACTTC,CASSFTGTSDEQYF
many,TRBV5-1,TRBJ1-5,NA,TGCGCCAGCAGCGAGAGAAGGACAGATAATCAGCCCCAGCATTTT,CASSERRTDNQPQHF
many,TRBV3-1,TRBJ2-1,TRBD2,TGTGCCAGCAGCCTGTCGCCGGGGGGACCCTACAATGAGCAGTTCTTC,CASSLSPGGPYNEQFF
NA,TRBV12-3/TRBV12-4,TRBJ2-2,NA,TGTGCCAGCAGTTCCCCCTGGGGGTGGCCGGCCCGAGGGGACACCGGGGAGCTGTTTTTT,CASSSPWGWPARGDTGELFF
many,TRBV29-1,TRBJ2-7,NA,TGCAGCGTTGCGAAGGATATAGACGAGCAGTACTTC,CSVAKDIDEQYF
NA,TRBV12-3/TRBV12-4,TRBJ2-2,NA,TGTGCCAGCAGTTTACGACACCAGAACACCGGGGAGCTGTTTTTT,CASSLRHQNTGELFF
many,TRBV12-3/TRBV12-4,TRBJ1-5,NA,TGTGCCAGCAGTTCAGGGGAAAGGAGGAGCAATCAGCCCCAGCATTTT,CASSSGERRSNQPQHF
many,TRBV19,TRBJ2-7,NA,TGTGCCAGTAGTATGGTGGTAAGCTCCTACGAGCAGTACTTC,CASSMVVSSYEQYF
few,TRBV6-1,TRBJ2-1,TRBD1,TGTGCCAGCAGTGTCGACAGGGGGCCGGCGGGCAATGAGCAGTTCTTC,CASSVDRGPAGNEQFF
few,TRBV6-2/TRBV6-3,TRBJ2-5,NA,TGTGCCAGCAGTCCGGGACTCCTGGGAACCCAGTACTTC,CASSPGLLGTQYF
few,TRBV27,TRBJ2-3,NA,TGTGCCAGCAGTTTTAGCTCGGCGTCAAGCTCGCAGTATTTT,CASSFSSASSSQYF
many,TRBV5-1,TRBJ1-1,NA,TGCGCCAGCAGCTTGTCTTCAGGGAACACTGAAGCTTTCTTT,CASSLSSGNTEAFF
few,TRBV2,TRBJ2-3,NA,TGTGCCAGCACCCCCACGCGGAGTTCCACAGATACGCAGTATTTT,CASTPTRSSTDTQYF
many,TRBV6-5,TRBJ2-2,NA,TGTGCCAGCAGTTACGGGTGGGGTGGAGTGGAGCTGTTTTTT,CASSYGWGGVELFF
many,TRBV5-1,TRBJ2-1,NA,TGCGCCAGCAGCCTCCTCCCTCCGGGGAGCTCCTACAATGAGCAGTTCTTC,CASSLLPPGSSYNEQFF
many,TRBV28,TRBJ2-1,TRBD2,TGTGCCAGCAGAAGGGGATTAGCGGGGGCGAGCTCCTACAATGAGCAGTTCTTC,CASRRGLAGASSYNEQFF
many,TRBV20-1,TRBJ1-6,NA,TGCAGTGCTAGAGTGCAGGGGATGAGTAATTCACCCCTCCACTTT,CSARVQGMSNSPLHF
few,TRBV20-1,TRBJ2-3,NA,TGCAGTGCTAGGAGTCGGCGGGCAGATACGCAGTATTTT,CSARSRRADTQYF
many,TRBV4-2,TRBJ2-2,NA,TGTGCCAGCAGCCAACGGTCGGACCCCTTAGCCGGCACCGGGGAGCTGTTTTTT,CASSQRSDPLAGTGELFF
many,TRBV11-2,TRBJ1-5,NA,TGTGCCAGCAGCTTAGTTCCAGGGGATCAGCCCCAGCATTTT,CASSLVPGDQPQHF
many,TRBV5-1,TRBJ1-4,NA,TGCGCCAGCAGCACTAAGGAGGGGCATGAAAAACTGTTTTTT,CASSTKEGHEKLFF
many,TRBV10-3,TRBJ2-1,TRBD2,TGTGCCATCAGTGCTGGACTAGCGGGGGGTAAAAGTAATGAGCAGTTCTTC,CAISAGLAGGKSNEQFF
many,TRBV6-6,TRBJ1-1,NA,TGTGCCAGCAGCCCTCTAAGAGCCGAAGAAGCTTTCTTT,CASSPLRAEEAFF
few,TRBV7-2,TRBJ2-5,NA,TGTGCCAGCAGCTTTATCCAAGAGACCCAGTACTTC,CASSFIQETQYF
many,TRBV5-1,TRBJ1-1,TRBD1,TGCGCCAGCAGCGTGGACAGGCCGACTGAAGCTTTCTTT,CASSVDRPTEAFF
NA,TRBV9,TRBJ1-1,NA,TGTGCCAGCAGCGGCACAATGAACACTGAAGCTTTCTTT,CASSGTMNTEAFF
NA,TRBV7-6,TRBJ2-7,NA,TGTGTCAGCAGCTTATTCGGTGGGGACGAGCAGTACTTC,CVSSLFGGDEQYF
many,TRBV12-3/TRBV12-4,TRBJ2-7,TRBD2,TGTGCCAGCAGTTTAGCCGGGGGGGCCGACGAGCAGTACTTC,CASSLAGGADEQYF
many,TRBV7-9,TRBJ2-3,NA,TGTGCCAGCAGCCCTAAGCCGATACTAGGCCGCACAGATACGCAGTATTTT,CASSPKPILGRTDTQYF
many,TRBV7-2,TRBJ2-7,NA,TGTGCCAGCAGCGTCACAGGGTTTGGGACCTACGAGCAGTACTTC,CASSVTGFGTYEQYF
many,TRBV20-1,TRBJ2-3,NA,TGCAGTGCTCCGAGGGGGGGGGGTACGCAGTATTTT,CSAPRGGGTQYF
many,TRBV19,TRBJ1-1,TRBD1,TGTGCCAGTTCCACAACAGGGGACACTGAAGCTTTCTTT,CASSTTGDTEAFF
few,TRBV7-9,TRBJ1-4,NA,TGTGCCAGCAGCTCATCGAGTCGAAGTAATGAAAAACTGTTTTTT,CASSSSSRSNEKLFF
many,TRBV5-1,TRBJ2-2,TRBD1,TGCGCCAGCAGCGAACAGGGGCCGGCCGGGGAGCTGTTTTTT,CASSEQGPAGELFF
many,TRBV20-1,TRBJ2-7,TRBD2,TGCAGTGCTAGAGAGACTAGCGGTGATTTATCCTTCTCCTACGAGCAGTACTTC,CSARETSGDLSFSYEQYF
many,TRBV9,TRBJ2-7,NA,TGTGCCAGCAGCGACCAGGCAGGAGGGGGCTCCTACGAGCAGTACTTC,CASSDQAGGGSYEQYF
many,TRBV29-1,TRBJ2-2,NA,TGCAGCGTTGACACCGGGGAGCTGTTTTTT,CSVDTGELFF
many,TRBV12-3/TRBV12-4,TRBJ2-2,TRBD1,TGTGCCAGCACCAGGGGGCGCGGGACCGGGGAGCTGTTTTTT,CASTRGRGTGELFF
many,TRBV28,TRBJ1-1,NA,TGTGCCAGCACCTCGGGGGTAAGGGCTTTCTTT,CASTSGVRAFF
few,TRBV4-2,TRBJ2-7,NA,TGTGCCAGCAGCCAAGAGGTGGGCCCCAGCTCCTACGAGCAGTACTTC,CASSQEVGPSSYEQYF
many,TRBV6-2/TRBV6-3,TRBJ1-5,NA,TGTGCCAGCAGTTACCGGCGTAATCAGCCCCAGCATTTT,CASSYRRNQPQHF
few,TRBV7-2,TRBJ2-7,NA,TGTGCCAGCAGCTTAGGTTCCGGGATCAGCCCCTACGAGCAGTACTTC,CASSLGSGISPYEQYF
many,TRBV5-1,TRBJ1-1,NA,TGCGCCAGCAGCCGTCCGGAAGAAGACACTGAAGCTTTCTTT,CASSRPEEDTEAFF
many,TRBV18,TRBJ2-1,NA,TGTGCCAGCTCCACCAAGGGCGGCTCCTACAATGAGCAGTTCTTC,CASSTKGGSYNEQFF
many,TRBV28,TRBJ2-4,NA,TGTGCCAGCAGAGGAAAAGTGACTAACGCCAAAAACATTCAGTACTTC,CASRGKVTNAKNIQYF
many,TRBV3-1,TRBJ2-5,NA,TGTGCCAGCAGCCAACGGGGGCAAGAGACCCAGTACTTC,CASSQRGQETQYF
many,TRBV7-8,TRBJ2-7,NA,TGTGCCAGCAGCTTTAGAGGCGGCCATGGCGAGCAGTACTTC,CASSFRGGHGEQYF
many,TRBV15,TRBJ2-7,NA,TGTGCCACCAGCAGGCCCCCGAGTATGGGCCTACGAGCAGTATACTTC,CATSRPPSMGLRAVYF
many,TRBV20-1,TRBJ2-1,TRBD1,TGCAGTGCTAGAGTTTTAGGGACAGGGGACTACAATGAGCAGTTCTTC,CSARVLGTGDYNEQFF